This T cell receptor (beta chain) was found in a study of Ad26.COV2.S vaccination and SARS-CoV-2 variants. From germline, CDR1 is SGHNT and CDR2 YENEEA. The CDR3 covers 13 residues. V was clipped by 4 bases and J by 0 bases, with 6 bases between them. Treatment: 15 to 20 received Ad26.COV2.S at low or high dose, single or two shots; about 5 received placebo; per-sample allocation not given. Sampling was done on day 63 after the first vaccine or placebo injection. Repertoires were generated with immunoSEQ multiplex PCR, while TCRdb's copy carries only in-frame clones and drops some. The table records 450,000 to 550,000 clones, roughly nine tenths of them present only once.

The clonotype comes from a person between 18 and 59 years old who received the Ad26.COV2.S COVID-19 vaccine or a placebo. The chain combines TRBV11-3 with TRBJ1-1; D is unclear. The material sequenced was peripheral blood, taken in a trial of Ad26.COV2.S vaccine versus placebo. The CDR3 protein is CASSSQLNTEAFF. In DNA form, the CDR3 reads TGTGCCAGCAGCTCGCAGCTGAACACTGAAGCTTTCTTT.